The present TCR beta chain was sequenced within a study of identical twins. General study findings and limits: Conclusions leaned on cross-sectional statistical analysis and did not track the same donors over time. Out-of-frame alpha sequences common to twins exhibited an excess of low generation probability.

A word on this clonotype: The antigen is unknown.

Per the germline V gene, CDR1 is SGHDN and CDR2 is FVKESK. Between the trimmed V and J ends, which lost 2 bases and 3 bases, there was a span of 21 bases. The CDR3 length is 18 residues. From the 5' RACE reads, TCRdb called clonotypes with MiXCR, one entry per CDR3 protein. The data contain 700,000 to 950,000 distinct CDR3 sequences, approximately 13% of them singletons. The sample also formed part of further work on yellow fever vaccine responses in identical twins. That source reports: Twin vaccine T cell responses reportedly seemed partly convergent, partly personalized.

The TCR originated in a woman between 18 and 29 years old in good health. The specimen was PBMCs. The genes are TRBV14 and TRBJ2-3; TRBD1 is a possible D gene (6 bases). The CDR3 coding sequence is TGTGCCAGCAGCCAATTACCCGGGACAACGGCTAGGACAGATACGCAGTATTTT. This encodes CASSQLPGTTARTDTQYF.